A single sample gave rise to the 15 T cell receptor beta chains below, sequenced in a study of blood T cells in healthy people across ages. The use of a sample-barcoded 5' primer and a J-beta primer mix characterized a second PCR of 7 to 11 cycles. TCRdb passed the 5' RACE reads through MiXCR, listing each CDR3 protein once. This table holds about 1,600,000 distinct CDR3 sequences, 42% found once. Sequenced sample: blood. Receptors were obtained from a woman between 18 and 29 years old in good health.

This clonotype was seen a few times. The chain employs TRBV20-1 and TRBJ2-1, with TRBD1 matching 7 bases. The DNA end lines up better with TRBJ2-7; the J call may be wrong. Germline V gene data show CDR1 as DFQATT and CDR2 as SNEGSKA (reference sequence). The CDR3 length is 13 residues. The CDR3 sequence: CSATEGAYNEQYF. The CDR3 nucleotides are TGCAGTGCTACCGAGGGGGCCTACAATGAGCAGTACTTC.

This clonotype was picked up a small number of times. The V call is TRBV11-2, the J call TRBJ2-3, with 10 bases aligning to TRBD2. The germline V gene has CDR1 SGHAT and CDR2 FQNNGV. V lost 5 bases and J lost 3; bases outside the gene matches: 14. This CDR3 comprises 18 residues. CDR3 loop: CASSLTLTSGGETDTQYF. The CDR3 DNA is TGTGCCAGCAGCCTCACCCTAACCAGCGGGGGGGAGACAGATACGCAGTATTTT.

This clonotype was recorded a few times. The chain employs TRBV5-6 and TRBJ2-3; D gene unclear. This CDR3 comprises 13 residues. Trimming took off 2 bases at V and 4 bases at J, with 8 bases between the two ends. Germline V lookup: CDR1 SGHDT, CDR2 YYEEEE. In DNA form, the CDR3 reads TGTGCCAGCAGCTTCGAGCCAGCAGATACGCAGTATTTT. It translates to CASSFEPADTQYF.

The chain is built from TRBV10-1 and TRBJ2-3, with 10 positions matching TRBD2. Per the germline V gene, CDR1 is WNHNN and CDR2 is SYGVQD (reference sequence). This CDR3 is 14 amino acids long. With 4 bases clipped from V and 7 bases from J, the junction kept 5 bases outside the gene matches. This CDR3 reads CASSASGRGNTQYF. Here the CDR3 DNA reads TGCGCCAGCAGTGCGAGCGGGAGGGGAAATACGCAGTATTTT.

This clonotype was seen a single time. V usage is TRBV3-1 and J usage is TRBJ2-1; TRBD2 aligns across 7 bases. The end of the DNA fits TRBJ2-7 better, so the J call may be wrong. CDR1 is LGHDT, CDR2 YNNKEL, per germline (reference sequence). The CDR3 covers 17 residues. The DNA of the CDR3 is TGTGCCAGCAGCCAATTGGTGGGAGGGCCAAATTACAATGAGCAGTACTTC. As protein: CASSQLVGGPNYNEQYF.

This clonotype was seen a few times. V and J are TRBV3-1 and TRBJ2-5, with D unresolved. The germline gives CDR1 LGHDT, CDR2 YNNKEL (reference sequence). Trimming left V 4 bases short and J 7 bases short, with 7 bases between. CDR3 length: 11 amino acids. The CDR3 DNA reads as TGTGCCAGCAGCCTCCATGGGACCCAGTACTTC. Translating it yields CASSLHGTQYF.

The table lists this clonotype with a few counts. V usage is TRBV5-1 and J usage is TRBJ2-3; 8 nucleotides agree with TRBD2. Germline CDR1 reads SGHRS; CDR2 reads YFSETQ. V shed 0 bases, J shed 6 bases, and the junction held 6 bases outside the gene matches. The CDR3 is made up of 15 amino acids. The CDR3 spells CASSLGSGMADTQYF. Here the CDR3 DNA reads TGCGCCAGCAGCTTGGGTAGCGGGATGGCGGATACGCAGTATTTT.

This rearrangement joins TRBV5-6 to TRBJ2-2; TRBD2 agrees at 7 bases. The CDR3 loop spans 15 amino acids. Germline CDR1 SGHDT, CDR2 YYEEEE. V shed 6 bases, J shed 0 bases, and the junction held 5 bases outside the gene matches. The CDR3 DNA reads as TGTGCCAGCACCGTGAGCGGGACGAACACCGGGGAGCTGTTTTTT. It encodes CASTVSGTNTGELFF.

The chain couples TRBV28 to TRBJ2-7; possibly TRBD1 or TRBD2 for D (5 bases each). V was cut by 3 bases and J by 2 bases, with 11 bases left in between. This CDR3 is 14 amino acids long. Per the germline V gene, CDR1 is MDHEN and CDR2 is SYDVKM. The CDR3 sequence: CASSLFGATYEQYF. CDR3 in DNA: TGTGCCAGCAGTTTGTTCGGGGCCACCTACGAGCAGTACTTC.

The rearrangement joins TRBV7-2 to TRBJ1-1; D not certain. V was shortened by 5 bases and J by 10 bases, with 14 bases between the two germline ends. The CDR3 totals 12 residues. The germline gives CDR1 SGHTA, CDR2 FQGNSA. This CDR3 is CASSLGPSGAFF. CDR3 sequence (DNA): TGTGCCAGCAGCCTCGGACCATCTGGAGCTTTCTTT.

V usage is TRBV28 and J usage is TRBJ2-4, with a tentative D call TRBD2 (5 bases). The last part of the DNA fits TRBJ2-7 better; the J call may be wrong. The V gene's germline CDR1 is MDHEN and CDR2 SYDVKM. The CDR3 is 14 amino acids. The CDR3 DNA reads TGTGCCAGCAGCCCGGGGTCCACACTCTACGAGCAGTACTTC. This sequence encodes CASSPGSTLYEQYF.

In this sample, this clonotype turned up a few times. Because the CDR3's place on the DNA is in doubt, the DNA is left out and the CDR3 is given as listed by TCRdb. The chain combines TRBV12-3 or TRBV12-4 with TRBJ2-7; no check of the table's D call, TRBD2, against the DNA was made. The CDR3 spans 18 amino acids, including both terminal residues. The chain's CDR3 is CASSTSVASGPHSYEQYF.

DNA of the CDR3: TGTGCCAGCAGTCCCCCCCCTAGCGGGGGGGTTTCCTACAATGAGCAGTTCTTC. Its translation is CASSPPPSGGVSYNEQFF. The gene calls are TRBV6-1 and TRBJ2-1; 12 bases are shared with TRBD2. V dropped 5 bases and J dropped 1; count of bases not matched to a gene: 9. CDR1 and CDR2 from the germline V gene are MNHNS and SASEGT. The CDR3 totals 18 residues.

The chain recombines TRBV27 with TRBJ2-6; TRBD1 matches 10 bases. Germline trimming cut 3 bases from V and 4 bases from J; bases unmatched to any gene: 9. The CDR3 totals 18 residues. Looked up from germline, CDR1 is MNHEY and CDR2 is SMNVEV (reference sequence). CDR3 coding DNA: TGTGCCAGCAGTTTTCCTCCCGGGACAGGGGTCGGGGCCAACGTCCTGACTTTC. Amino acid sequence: CASSFPPGTGVGANVLTF.

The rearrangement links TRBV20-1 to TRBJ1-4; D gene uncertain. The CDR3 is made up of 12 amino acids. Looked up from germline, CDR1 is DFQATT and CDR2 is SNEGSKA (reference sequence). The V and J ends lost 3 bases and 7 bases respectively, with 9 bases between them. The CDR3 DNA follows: TGCAGTGCTAGGGCAGGTACTGAAAAACTGTTTTTT. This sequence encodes CSARAGTEKLFF.